This T cell receptor (beta chain) came from a study of technical replicates of blood from several donors listed by TCRdb under 2017. Library creation used the immunoSEQ multiplex PCR assay. The source is immuneACCESS, and TCRdb retained only in-frame sequences with V and J called. Part of the clones is not carried over; for the studies checked, unresolved V genes explain less than half of this, and the remainder is unexplained. This sample gives tens of thousands of clones in total; roughly 93% of them show up just once. The top ten clonotypes cover 0.2% to 0.3% of the sample. Taken from cysteine to phenylalanine, the CDR3 has 18 residues. Here the CDR3 DNA is all that survives: 54 bases in frame from base 1. For this chain, trimming is 4 bases at the V end and 8 bases at the J end, and the number of junction bases without a gene match is 18. From the germline V gene, CDR1 is SNHLY and CDR2 is FYNNEI.

A word on this clone: Its cognate antigen has yet to be identified. No much larger clonotype is one base removed from it; base qualities were not supplied.

The V and J genes are TRBV2 and TRBJ2-2, with 8 junctional bases fitting TRBD2. This receptor was taken from a human donor in good health. Sequenced: T cells isolated from PBMCs. The CDR3 reads CASSVPSETSVRRGELFF. The DNA sequence is given as TGTGCCAGCAGTGTACCTTCTGAGACTAGCGTTCGGAGGGGGGAGCTGTTTTTT.